The 6 T cell receptor beta chains below all came from one sample that was sequenced in a study of blood T cell repertoires in COVID-19. Some clones are missing from TCRdb's copy, which holds only in-frame ones; the method was immunoSEQ multiplex PCR. This sample has 90,000 to 120,000 clones, with around 90% found just once. Input material: peripheral blood. The receptors were sampled from a woman aged 25-40 years with acute or convalescent COVID-19.

This clone was detected only a few times. The rearrangement links TRBV28 to TRBJ2-7; 12 nucleotides match TRBD2. This CDR3 has 15 residues. V gave up 2 bases and J gave up 3 bases; unmatched junction bases: 2. Germline CDR1 MDHEN, CDR2 SYDVKM. CDR3 sequence (DNA): TGTGCCAGCAGTTTAACGACTAGCGGGGGCTACGAGCAGTACTTC. It is translated as CASSLTTSGGYEQYF.

The chain uses TRBV6-6 and TRBJ2-3, with 11 bases fitting TRBD2. V lost 5 bases, J lost 4 bases, and 2 bases stayed unmatched. CDR1 and CDR2 (germline): MNHNY, SVGAGI (reference sequence). CDR3 size: 14 residues. As DNA, the CDR3 is TGTGCCAGCAGTGTAGCGGGAGGGGCAGATACGCAGTATTTT. Translating gives CASSVAGGADTQYF.

The chain joins TRBV5-4 to TRBJ2-7; a weak D match, TRBD2 (5 bases). Trimming left V 2 bases short and J 5 bases short, with 11 bases between. Germline V lookup: CDR1 SGHNT, CDR2 YYREEE (reference sequence). The CDR3 is made up of 13 amino acids. The CDR3 loop reads CASSLRGVDEQYF. The CDR3 DNA follows: TGTGCCAGCAGCTTACGGGGTGTCGACGAGCAGTACTTC.

CDR3 region: CAAALGAGLNTEAFF. The DNA for the CDR3 is TGTGCCGCCGCGCTTGGGGCAGGGCTGAACACTGAAGCTTTCTTT. The V gene is TRBV6-5, the J gene TRBJ1-1; maybe TRBD1 (5 bases). This CDR3 comprises 15 residues. Trimming pared 11 bases from V and 0 bases from J, leaving 19 bases between. CDR1 is MNHEY, CDR2 SVGAGI, per germline.

The CDR3, as DNA: TGTGCCAGCAGAGTGTCAGGGGGCCTCGCTAACTATGGCTACACCTTC. It codes for CASRVSGGLANYGYTF. The chain joins TRBV28 to TRBJ1-2, with 8 bases fitting TRBD1. The J segment lost 0 bases and the V segment lost 6 bases, leaving 9 bases of the junction unmatched. The CDR3 contains 16 residues. Germline V gene data show CDR1 as MDHEN and CDR2 as SYDVKM.

The chain links TRBV5-6 to TRBJ1-5; D is unresolved. The CDR3 contains 16 residues. Germline CDR1 reads SGHDT; CDR2 reads YYEEEE. V lost 1 base and J lost 5, with 16 bases in between. The CDR3 here is CASSLFFRLSDQPQHF. Here the CDR3 DNA reads TGTGCCAGCAGCTTGTTCTTCCGACTCTCTGATCAGCCCCAGCATTTT. Full variable domain (rest looked up from reference TRBV5-6 and TRBJ1-5): DAGVTQSPTHLIKTRGQQVTLRCSPKSGHDTVSWYQQALGQGPQFIFQYYEEEERQRGNFPDRFSGHQFPNYSSELNVNALLLGDSALYLCASSLFFRLSDQPQHFGDGTRLSIL.